This TCR beta chain emerged from a study of T cell responses to AZD1222 COVID-19 vaccine. Note on this clone: Its antigen is as yet unknown.

The study, taken as a whole, reports: Spike-specific TCR breadth and depth rose after two AZD1222 doses.

Unmatched junction bases numbered 3, after V lost 4 bases and J lost 0 bases. From germline, CDR1 is SGHRS and CDR2 YFSETQ. This CDR3 region has 14 residues. The assay was immunoSEQ multiplex PCR, and TCRdb's table has in-frame clones only and misses some. This table holds about 140,000 clones, around 92% found once. The TCR sequence derives from an adult who received the AZD1222 COVID-19 vaccine. Sequenced here: peripheral blood, sampled 28 days after the second AZD1222 dose. This chain joins TRBV5-1 and TRBJ1-2, with TRBD1 identical over 7 bases. The CDR3 nucleotides read TGCGCCAGCAGCCCCGGGACAGCTAACTATGGCTACACCTTC. Amino acids: CASSPGTANYGYTF.